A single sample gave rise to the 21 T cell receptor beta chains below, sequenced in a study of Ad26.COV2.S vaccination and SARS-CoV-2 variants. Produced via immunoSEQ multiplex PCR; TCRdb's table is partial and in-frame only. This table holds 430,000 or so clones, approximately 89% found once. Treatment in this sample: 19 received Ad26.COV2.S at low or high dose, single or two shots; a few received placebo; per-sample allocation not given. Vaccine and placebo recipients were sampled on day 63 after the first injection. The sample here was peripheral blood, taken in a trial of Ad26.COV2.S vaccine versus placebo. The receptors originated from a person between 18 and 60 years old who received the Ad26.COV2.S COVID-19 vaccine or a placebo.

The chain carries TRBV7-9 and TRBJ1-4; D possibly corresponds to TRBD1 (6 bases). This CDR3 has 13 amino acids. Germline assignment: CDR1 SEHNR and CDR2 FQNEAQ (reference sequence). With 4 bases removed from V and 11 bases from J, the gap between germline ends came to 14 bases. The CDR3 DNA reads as TGTGCCAGCAGCTCCGGACAGCTATCTAAACTGTTTTTT. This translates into CASSSGQLSKLFF.

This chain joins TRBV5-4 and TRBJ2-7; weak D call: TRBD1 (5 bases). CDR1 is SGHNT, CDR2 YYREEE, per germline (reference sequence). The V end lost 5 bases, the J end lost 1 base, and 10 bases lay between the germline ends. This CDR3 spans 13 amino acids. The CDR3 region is CASSYDSSYEQYV. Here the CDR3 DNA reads TGTGCCAGCAGTTATGACAGTTCCTACGAGCAGTACGTC.

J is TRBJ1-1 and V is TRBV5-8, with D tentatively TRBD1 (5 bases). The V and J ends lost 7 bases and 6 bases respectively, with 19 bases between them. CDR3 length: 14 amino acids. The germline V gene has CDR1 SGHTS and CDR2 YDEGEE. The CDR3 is CASGPGSRGAEAFF. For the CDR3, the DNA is TGTGCCAGCGGTCCAGGGTCCCGGGGAGCTGAAGCTTTCTTT.

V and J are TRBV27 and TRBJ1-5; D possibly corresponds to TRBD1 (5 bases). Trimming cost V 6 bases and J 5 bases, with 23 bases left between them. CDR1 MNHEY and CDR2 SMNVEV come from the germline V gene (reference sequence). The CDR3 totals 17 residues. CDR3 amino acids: CASSLIPPDRPDQPQHF. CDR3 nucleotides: TGTGCCAGCAGCCTAATTCCCCCCGACAGACCTGATCAGCCCCAGCATTTT.

CDR3 protein: CASSLVSSYNSPLHF. The CDR3 DNA reads TGTGCCAGCAGCTTAGTCAGCTCCTATAATTCACCCCTCCACTTT. J is TRBJ1-6 and V is TRBV7-2; D gene ambiguous. Trimming removed 1 base at V and 0 bases at J, with 4 bases between. CDR1 and CDR2 from the germline V gene are SGHTA and FQGNSA. The CDR3 has 15 amino acids.

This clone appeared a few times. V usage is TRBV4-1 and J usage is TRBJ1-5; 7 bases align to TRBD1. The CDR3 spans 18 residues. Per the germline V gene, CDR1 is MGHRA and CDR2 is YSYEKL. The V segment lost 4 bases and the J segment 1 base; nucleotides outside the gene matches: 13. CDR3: CASSLTNGQGESNQPQHF. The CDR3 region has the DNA TGCGCCAGCAGCCTTACGAACGGGCAGGGGGAAAGCAATCAGCCCCAGCATTTT.

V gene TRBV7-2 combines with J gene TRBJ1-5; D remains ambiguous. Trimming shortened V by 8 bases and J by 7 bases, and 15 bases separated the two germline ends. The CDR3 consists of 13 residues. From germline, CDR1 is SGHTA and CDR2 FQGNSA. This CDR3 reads CASAVGWHQPQHF. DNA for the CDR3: TGTGCCAGCGCCGTCGGGTGGCACCAGCCCCAGCATTTT. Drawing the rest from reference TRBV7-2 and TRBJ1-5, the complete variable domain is GAGVSQSPSNKVTEKGKDVELRCDPISGHTALYWYRQSLGQGLEFLIYFQGNSAPDKSGLPSDRFSAERTGGSVSTLTIQRTQQEDSAVYLCASAVGWHQPQHFGDGTRLSIL.

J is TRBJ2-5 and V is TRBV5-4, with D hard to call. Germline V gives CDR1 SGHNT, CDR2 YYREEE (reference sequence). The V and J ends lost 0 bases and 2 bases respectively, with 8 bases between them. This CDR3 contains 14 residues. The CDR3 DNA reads TGTGCCAGCAGCTTGGGGCCAATTCAAGAGACCCAGTACTTC. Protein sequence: CASSLGPIQETQYF.

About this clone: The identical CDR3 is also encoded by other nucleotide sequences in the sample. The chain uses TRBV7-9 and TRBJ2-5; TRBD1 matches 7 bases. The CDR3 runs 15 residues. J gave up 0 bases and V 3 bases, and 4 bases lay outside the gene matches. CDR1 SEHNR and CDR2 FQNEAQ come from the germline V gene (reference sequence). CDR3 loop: CASSLGQTYQETQYF. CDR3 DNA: TGTGCCAGCAGCTTGGGACAGACCTACCAAGAGACCCAGTACTTC.

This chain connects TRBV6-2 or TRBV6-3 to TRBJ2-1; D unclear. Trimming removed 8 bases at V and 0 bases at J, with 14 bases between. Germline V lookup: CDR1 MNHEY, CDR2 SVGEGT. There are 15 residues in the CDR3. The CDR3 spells CASCQGSRSYNEQFF. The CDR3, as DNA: TGTGCCAGCTGCCAAGGGTCCCGCTCCTACAATGAGCAGTTCTTC.

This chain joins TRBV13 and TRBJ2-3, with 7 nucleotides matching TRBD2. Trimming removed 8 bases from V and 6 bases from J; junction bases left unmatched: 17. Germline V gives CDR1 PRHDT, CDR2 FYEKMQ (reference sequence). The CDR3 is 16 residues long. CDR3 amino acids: CASSGRDYHEVDTQYF. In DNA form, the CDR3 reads TGTGCCAGCTCCGGCCGGGACTACCATGAGGTGGATACGCAGTATTTT.

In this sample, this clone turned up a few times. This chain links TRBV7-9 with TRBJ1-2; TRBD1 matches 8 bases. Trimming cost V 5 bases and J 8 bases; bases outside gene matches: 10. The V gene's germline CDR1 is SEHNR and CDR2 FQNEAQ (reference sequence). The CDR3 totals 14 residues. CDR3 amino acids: CASSQGTGPFGYTF. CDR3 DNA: TGTGCCAGCAGCCAGGGGACAGGACCCTTCGGCTACACCTTC.

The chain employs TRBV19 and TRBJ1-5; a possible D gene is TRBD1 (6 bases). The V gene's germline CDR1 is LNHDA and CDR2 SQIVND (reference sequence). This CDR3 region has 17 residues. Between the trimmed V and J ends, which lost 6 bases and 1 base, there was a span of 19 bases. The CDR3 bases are TGTGCCAGTAGAAGGGACCGAGGGGGAAGGAGCAATCAGCCCCAGCATTTT. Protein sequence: CASRRDRGGRSNQPQHF.

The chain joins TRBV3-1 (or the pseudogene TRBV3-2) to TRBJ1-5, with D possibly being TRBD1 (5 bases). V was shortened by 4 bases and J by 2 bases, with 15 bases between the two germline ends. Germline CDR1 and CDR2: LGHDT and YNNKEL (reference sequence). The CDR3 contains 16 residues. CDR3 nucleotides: TGTGCCAGCAGCCCGAACCGGGACGGTGGCAATCAGCCCCAGCATTTT. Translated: CASSPNRDGGNQPQHF.

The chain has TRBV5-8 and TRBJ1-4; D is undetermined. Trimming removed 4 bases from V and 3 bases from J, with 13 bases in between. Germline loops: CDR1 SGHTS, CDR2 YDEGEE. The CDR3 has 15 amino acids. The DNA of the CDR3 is TGTGCCAGCAGCCCGCCCGGCCCCCCTAATGAAAAACTGTTTTTT. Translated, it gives CASSPPGPPNEKLFF.

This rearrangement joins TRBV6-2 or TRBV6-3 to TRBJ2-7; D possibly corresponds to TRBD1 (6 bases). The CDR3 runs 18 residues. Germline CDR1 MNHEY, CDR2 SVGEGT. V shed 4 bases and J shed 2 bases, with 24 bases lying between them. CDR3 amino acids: CASSSRPYGEGEPYEQYV. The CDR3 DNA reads TGTGCCAGCAGTTCACGACCGTATGGTGAGGGGGAGCCCTACGAGCAGTACGTC.

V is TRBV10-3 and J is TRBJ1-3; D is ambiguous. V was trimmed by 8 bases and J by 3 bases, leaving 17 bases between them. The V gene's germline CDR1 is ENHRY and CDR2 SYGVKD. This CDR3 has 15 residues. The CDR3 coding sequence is TGTGCCATCCTCGACCGAGGGTGGGATGGAAACACCATATATTTT. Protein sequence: CAILDRGWDGNTIYF.

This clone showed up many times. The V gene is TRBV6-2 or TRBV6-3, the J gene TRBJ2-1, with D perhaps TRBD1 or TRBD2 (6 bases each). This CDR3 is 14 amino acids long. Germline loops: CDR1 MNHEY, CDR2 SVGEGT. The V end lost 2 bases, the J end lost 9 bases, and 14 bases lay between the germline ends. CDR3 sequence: CASSYDGGASEQFF. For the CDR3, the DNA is TGTGCCAGCAGTTACGACGGGGGCGCTTCTGAGCAGTTCTTC.

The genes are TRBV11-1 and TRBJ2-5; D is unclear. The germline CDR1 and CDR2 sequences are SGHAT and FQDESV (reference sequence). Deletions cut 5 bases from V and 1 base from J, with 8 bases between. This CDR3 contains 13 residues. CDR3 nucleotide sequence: TGTGCCAGCAGCAGGCGCTTCCAAGAGACCCAGTACTTC. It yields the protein CASSRRFQETQYF. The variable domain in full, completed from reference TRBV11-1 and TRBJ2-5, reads EAEVAQSPRYKITEKSQAVAFWCDPISGHATLYWYRQILGQGPELLVQFQDESVVDDSQLPKDRFSAERLKGVDSTLKIQPAELGDSAMYLCASSRRFQETQYFGPGTRLLVL.

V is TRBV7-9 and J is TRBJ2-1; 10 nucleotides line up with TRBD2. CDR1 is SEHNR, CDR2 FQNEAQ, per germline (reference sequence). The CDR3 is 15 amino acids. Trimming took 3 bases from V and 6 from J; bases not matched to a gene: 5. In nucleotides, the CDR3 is TGTGCCAGCAGCTTCAACCTAGCGGGGGTCAATGAGCAGTTCTTC. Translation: CASSFNLAGVNEQFF.

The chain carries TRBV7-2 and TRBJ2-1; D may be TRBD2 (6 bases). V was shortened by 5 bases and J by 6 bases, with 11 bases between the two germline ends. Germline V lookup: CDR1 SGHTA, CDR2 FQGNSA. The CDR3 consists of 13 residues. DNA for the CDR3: TGTGCCAGCAGCCGGGGGTACGTCAATGAGCAGTTCTTC. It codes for CASSRGYVNEQFF.